One and the same sample provided the 31 T cell receptor beta chains below, sequenced in a study. MiXCR, applied by TCRdb to the 5' RACE reads, yields one record per CDR3 protein. The profile shows some 62,000 distinct CDR3 sequences, approximately 31% of them singletons. The source material was tumor-infiltrating naive CD4+ T cells sorted from the breast tumor. Subset meaning: naive CD4+ T cells, CD4+CD45RA+CD25-. The receptors derive from a female donor with breast cancer.

This clonotype was detected once. The genes are TRBV28 and TRBJ2-7; D assignment may be TRBD1 or TRBD2 (6 bases each). Trimming pared 1 base from V and 3 bases from J, leaving 13 bases between. Germline-derived CDR1 and CDR2 are MDHEN and SYDVKM. CDR3 size: 15 residues. The CDR3 loop is CASSLFGGGGYEQYF. CDR3 DNA sequence: TGTGCCAGCAGTTTATTCGGAGGGGGAGGCTACGAGCAGTACTTC.

The chain employs TRBV6-5 and TRBJ2-1; unclear D gene. CDR3 length: 15 residues. Germline assignment: CDR1 MNHEY and CDR2 SVGAGI. V dropped 8 bases and J dropped 0 bases, with 14 bases sitting between them. CDR3 bases: TGTGCCAGCCGTTTAAGGGTGTACTCCTACAATGAGCAGTTCTTC. It yields the protein CASRLRVYSYNEQFF.

This clonotype was seen a handful of times. The chain uses TRBV12-3 or TRBV12-4 and TRBJ1-1; possibly TRBD1 for D (6 bases). The CDR3 covers 13 residues. The ends were cut back, 1 base at V and 8 bases at J, with 11 bases in the middle. CDR3 loop: CASSLVEQGEAFF. In nucleotides, the CDR3 is TGTGCCAGCAGTTTAGTAGAACAGGGCGAAGCTTTCTTT.

Of note for this clonotype: One end of the junction is discordant with germline, which a read error may explain. The chain combines TRBV4-1 with TRBJ2-5, with D unresolved. This CDR3 is built from 11 residues. Looked up from germline, CDR1 is MGHRA and CDR2 is YSYEKL. CDR3 nucleotide sequence: TGCGCCAGCAGGCAAGACGGGTCCCAGTACTTC. The encoded protein is CASRQDGSQYF.

The chain has TRBV7-9 and TRBJ2-7; D possibly corresponds to TRBD1 (6 bases). Trimming pared 5 bases from V and 2 bases from J, leaving 13 bases between. The CDR3 contains 14 residues. CDR1 is SEHNR, CDR2 FQNEAQ, per germline (reference sequence). DNA of the CDR3: TGTGCCAGCAGCCCTCGGACAGCGGCCTACGAGCAGTACTTC. Residues: CASSPRTAAYEQYF.

This clonotype was observed a handful of times. This chain uses TRBV2 with TRBJ1-2; possible D gene TRBD1, 6 bases. Germline CDR1 reads SNHLY; CDR2 reads FYNNEI. Trimming cost V 2 bases and J 3 bases, with 16 bases left between them. The CDR3 extends over 16 amino acids. This CDR3 is CASSEFATGWDYGYTF. In DNA form, the CDR3 reads TGTGCCAGCAGTGAATTCGCAACAGGGTGGGACTATGGCTACACCTTC.

This chain links TRBV2 with TRBJ2-4; D not certain. Looked up from germline, CDR1 is SNHLY and CDR2 is FYNNEI. The CDR3 covers 14 residues. V was shortened by 7 bases and J by 0 bases, with 10 bases between the two germline ends. This CDR3 is CASIQALAKNIQYF. Written as DNA, the CDR3 is TGTGCCAGCATCCAGGCACTAGCCAAAAACATTCAGTACTTC.

This clonotype was seen a few times. The chain uses TRBV2 and TRBJ2-5, with unresolved D. The length of the CDR3 is 15 residues. Germline CDR1 and CDR2: SNHLY and FYNNEI. Trimming took off 6 bases at V and 0 bases at J, with 14 bases between the two ends. CDR3 bases: TGTGCCAGCAGCCCGTTTGGGTCAGACCAAGAGACCCAGTACTTC. It codes for CASSPFGSDQETQYF.

The table lists this clonotype with a few counts. A read error may produce the germline difference seen at one junction end. The chain carries TRBV6-1 and TRBJ2-3; D might be TRBD1 or TRBD2, each matching 6 bases. The germline V gene has CDR1 MNHNS and CDR2 SASEGT. The CDR3 is 14 residues long. CDR3 region: CASSVQGGDATLYF. In DNA form, the CDR3 reads TGTGCCAGCAGTGTACAGGGAGGTGACGCTACGCTGTATTTT.

In its sample, this clonotype was seen a few times. The V and J genes are TRBV3-1 and TRBJ1-6, with a weak D call TRBD1 (5 bases). In germline, CDR1 is LGHDT, CDR2 YNNKEL (reference sequence). V lost 4 bases and J 7 bases, leaving 14 bases between the germline ends. The CDR3 runs 15 residues. The CDR3 is CASSPFIEGNSPLHF. DNA for the CDR3: TGTGCCAGCAGCCCATTCATCGAGGGGAATTCACCCCTCCACTTT.

This chain uses TRBV11-1 with TRBJ1-1; the match to TRBD1 covers 8 bases. The V gene end was trimmed by 5 bases and the J gene end by 1 base; junction bases not matched to a gene: 6. The CDR3 extends over 15 amino acids. The germline gives CDR1 SGHAT, CDR2 FQDESV (reference sequence). The CDR3 DNA follows: TGTGCCAGCAGCCTATCGACAGGGGCGAACACTGAAGCTTTCTTT. Its protein product is CASSLSTGANTEAFF. Full variable domain (remainder filled in from reference TRBV11-1 and TRBJ1-1): EAEVAQSPRYKITEKSQAVAFWCDPISGHATLYWYRQILGQGPELLVQFQDESVVDDSQLPKDRFSAERLKGVDSTLKIQPAELGDSAMYLCASSLSTGANTEAFFGQGTRLTVV.

The V call is TRBV28, the J call TRBJ1-1; 9 bases fit TRBD1. Trimming removed 6 bases from V and 1 base from J; junction bases left unmatched: 6. Germline V gene sequence: CDR1 MDHEN, CDR2 SYDVKM. CDR3 size: 15 residues. Written as DNA, the CDR3 is TGTGCCAGCAGCTCTCCGGGACAGGGGAACACTGAAGCTTTCTTT. This encodes CASSSPGQGNTEAFF.

The V gene is TRBV13, the J gene TRBJ2-1; D may match TRBD1 or TRBD2 (5 bases each). This CDR3 has 14 amino acids. Trimming removed 5 bases from V and 3 bases from J, with 11 bases in between. The germline V gene has CDR1 PRHDT and CDR2 FYEKMQ (reference sequence). The CDR3 DNA reads TGTGCCAGCAGCACCCTGGGGGACTACAATGAGCAGTTCTTC. The encoded protein is CASSTLGDYNEQFF.

The chain joins TRBV5-5 to TRBJ1-2, with D uncertain. In germline, CDR1 is SGHKS, CDR2 YYEKEE (reference sequence). The CDR3 is 13 amino acids. Deletions cut 0 bases from V and 3 bases from J, with 6 bases between. In nucleotides, the CDR3 is TGTGCCAGCAGCTTGGAGCCAGACTATGGCTACACCTTC. This encodes CASSLEPDYGYTF.

As for this clonotype: One junction end disagrees with the germline gene, perhaps due to a read error. The chain uses TRBV4-2 and TRBJ1-3; no clear D. CDR3 length equals 16 residues. The germline V gene has CDR1 LGHNA and CDR2 YNFKEQ. The CDR3 region is CASSQVGRTSGNTIYF. The CDR3 nucleotides read TGCGCCAGCAGCCAAGTGGGCCGAACTTCTGGAAACACCATATATTTT.

The table lists this clonotype with many counts. V and J are TRBV5-1 and TRBJ2-1; D is ambiguous. Trimming removed 2 bases from V and 6 bases from J, with 12 bases in between. The CDR3 extends over 14 amino acids. The germline V gene encodes CDR1 SGHRS and CDR2 YFSETQ. The CDR3 DNA is TGCGCCAGCAGCTTAACACTAACTCGCAATGAGCAGTTCTTC. As protein: CASSLTLTRNEQFF.

This clonotype has ten or more counts. V and J are TRBV7-3 and TRBJ1-1, with no clear D. Per the germline V gene, CDR1 is SGHTA and CDR2 is FQGTGA. The CDR3 sequence is 13 residues long. Trimming took off 2 bases at V and 2 bases at J, with 6 bases between the two ends. DNA of the CDR3: TGTGCCAGCAGCTTACACCATAACACTGAAGCTTTCTTT. It encodes CASSLHHNTEAFF.

Turning to this clonotype: At one of its ends the junction is not consistent with the germline gene, which may arise from a read error. The V call is TRBV9, the J call TRBJ1-4, with 9 bases fitting TRBD1. The length of the CDR3 is 14 residues. Per germline, CDR1 SGDLS and CDR2 YYNGEE. The CDR3 here is CTSSDGTGSEKLFF. The CDR3 DNA is TGTACCAGCAGCGACGGGACAGGGAGTGAAAAACTGTTTTTT. Combining the CDR3 with reference TRBV9 and TRBJ1-4 gives the whole variable domain DSGVTQTPKHLITATGQRVTLRCSPRSGDLSVYWYQQSLDQGLQFLIQYYNGEERAKGNILERFSAQQFPDLHSELNLSSLELGDSALYFCTSSDGTGSEKLFFGSGTQLSVL.

The J gene is TRBJ2-1, the V gene TRBV5-1, with D uncertain. V lost 5 bases and J 0 bases, leaving 9 bases between the germline ends. CDR3 length: 14 residues. CDR1 is SGHRS, CDR2 YFSETQ, per germline. CDR3 sequence reads: CASRDLPSYNEQFF. CDR3 bases: TGCGCCAGCAGGGACCTACCCTCCTACAATGAGCAGTTCTTC.

V and J are TRBV30 and TRBJ1-2; the D gene is possibly TRBD1 (6 bases). V lost 1 base to trimming and J lost 3 bases, with 12 bases between them. Germline V lookup: CDR1 GTSNPN, CDR2 SVGIG (reference sequence). The CDR3 sequence is 14 residues long. For the CDR3, the DNA is TGTGCCTGGAGTGAGGGGGGGACTTACTATGGCTACACCTTC. The encoded protein is CAWSEGGTYYGYTF.

In its sample, this clonotype was seen a few times. This chain joins TRBV27 and TRBJ1-1, with D perhaps matching TRBD1 (5 bases). CDR1 is MNHEY, CDR2 SMNVEV, per germline (reference sequence). The CDR3 loop spans 16 amino acids. V lost 2 bases, J lost 0 bases, and 13 bases lay in between. CDR3 DNA sequence: TGTGCCAGCAGTTTAGTGGGGCTAGGGGTGAACACTGAAGCTTTCTTT. Translating gives CASSLVGLGVNTEAFF.

The chain couples TRBV5-5 to TRBJ1-1; 7 nucleotides match TRBD1. This CDR3 is 15 amino acids long. V gave up 0 bases and J gave up 1 base; unmatched junction bases: 3. Germline V lookup: CDR1 SGHKS, CDR2 YYEKEE (reference sequence). Written as DNA, the CDR3 is TGTGCCAGCAGCTTGGGTGGGACAGAGAACACTGAAGCTTTCTTT. This sequence encodes CASSLGGTENTEAFF. Variable domain in full (rest from reference TRBV5-5 and TRBJ1-1): DAGVTQSPTHLIKTRGQQVTLRCSPISGHKSVSWYQQVLGQGPQFIFQYYEKEERGRGNFPDRFSARQFPNYSSELNVNALLLGDSALYLCASSLGGTENTEAFFGQGTRLTVV.

V usage is TRBV7-3 and J usage is TRBJ2-5; TRBD2 aligns across 7 bases. CDR1 and CDR2 (germline): SGHTA, FQGTGA. Unmatched junction bases numbered 12, after V lost 5 bases and J lost 6 bases. The CDR3 is 15 amino acids. The CDR3 DNA sequence: TGTGCCAGCAGCCCAGAGGCGGGAGTGGCCAAGACCCAGTACTTC. Translated: CASSPEAGVAKTQYF.

The chain carries TRBV7-9 and TRBJ2-1, with 9 bases identical to TRBD2. The CDR3 has 15 amino acids. After removal of 1 base from V and 5 bases from J, the junction contained 3 bases not matched to a gene. CDR1 and CDR2 (germline): SEHNR, FQNEAQ (reference sequence). DNA of the CDR3: TGTGCCAGCAGCTTAGTTGGGACTAGCAACAATGAGCAGTTCTTC. As protein: CASSLVGTSNNEQFF.

This chain links TRBV28 with TRBJ2-1; the D is unclear. V gave up 8 bases and J gave up 12 bases, with 5 bases separating them. This CDR3 is 8 amino acids long. Germline CDR1 is MDHEN and CDR2 is SYDVKM. This CDR3 is CASGMQFF. As DNA, the CDR3 is TGTGCCAGCGGGATGCAGTTCTTC. Filled out from reference TRBV28 and TRBJ2-1, the complete variable domain reads DVKVTQSSRYLVKRTGEKVFLECVQDMDHENMFWYRQDPGLGLRLIYFSYDVKMKEKGDIPEGYSVSREKKERFSLILESASTNQTSMYLCASGMQFFGPGTRLTVL.

This clonotype was observed a few times. V usage is TRBV6-2 or TRBV6-3 and J usage is TRBJ1-1, with unresolved D. The CDR3 has 20 amino acids. The V end lost 5 bases, the J end lost 0 bases, and 28 bases lay between the germline ends. Looked up from germline, CDR1 is MNHEY and CDR2 is SVGEGT. The CDR3: CASSVSLGLIVTAMNTEAFF. The DNA for the CDR3 is TGTGCCAGCAGTGTCTCCCTTGGATTAATAGTCACAGCTATGAACACTGAAGCTTTCTTT.

V is TRBV28 and J is TRBJ1-6; D is ambiguous. V was shortened by 9 bases and J by 0 bases, with 12 bases between the two germline ends. This CDR3 comprises 15 residues. Germline V gene data show CDR1 as MDHEN and CDR2 as SYDVKM. The CDR3 DNA sequence: TGTGCCAGTCTACAAGCGAGCTCCTATAATTCACCCCTCCACTTT. Its protein is CASLQASSYNSPLHF.

This chain links TRBV27 with TRBJ1-5; no reliable D call. CDR3 length equals 13 residues. The V gene's germline CDR1 is MNHEY and CDR2 SMNVEV (reference sequence). Between the trimmed V and J ends, which lost 6 bases and 5 bases, there was a span of 11 bases. CDR3 residues: CASRGRLDQPQHF. The CDR3 DNA follows: TGTGCCAGCAGGGGGAGGTTGGATCAGCCCCAGCATTTT.

The sample holds a few counts of this clonotype. This sequence joins TRBV11-2 and TRBJ1-1; 9 nucleotides line up with TRBD1. Germline values: CDR1 SGHAT, CDR2 FQNNGV. With 5 bases clipped from V and 3 bases from J, the junction kept 13 bases outside the gene matches. The CDR3 is 17 amino acids. The CDR3 region is CASSPAPDRGRDTEAFF. CDR3 bases: TGTGCCAGCAGCCCGGCGCCGGACAGGGGAAGGGACACTGAAGCTTTCTTT. Using reference TRBV11-2 and TRBJ1-1 for the parts outside the CDR3, the full variable domain is EAGVAQSPRYKIIEKRQSVAFWCNPISGHATLYWYQQILGQGPKLLIQFQNNGVVDDSQLPKDRFSAERLKGVDSTLKIQPAKLEDSAVYLCASSPAPDRGRDTEAFFGQGTRLTVV.

The chain recombines TRBV29-1 with TRBJ2-1; the match to TRBD2 covers 14 bases. This CDR3 contains 14 residues. From germline, CDR1 is SQVTM and CDR2 ANQGSEA. J gave up 6 bases and V 3 bases, and 1 base lay outside the gene matches. In DNA form, the CDR3 reads TGCAGCGTTGACGGGACTAGCGGGAGCAATGAGCAGTTCTTC. Translated: CSVDGTSGSNEQFF.

The chain joins TRBV3-1 to TRBJ2-1; TRBD2 is a possible D gene (6 bases). This CDR3 is 13 amino acids long. Per germline, CDR1 LGHDT and CDR2 YNNKEL (reference sequence). V lost 1 base and J 10 bases, leaving 11 bases between the germline ends. The CDR3: CASSQGGSGEQFF. CDR3 DNA: TGTGCCAGCAGCCAAGGGGGAAGCGGGGAGCAGTTCTTC.